These 18 T cell receptor beta chains share one sample of origin, sequenced in a study of shared clonotypes between healthy human individuals (dated by TCRdb to 2018 to 2021). The library came from the immunoSEQ multiplex PCR assay. TCRdb's version of the immuneACCESS table is confined to in-frame rearrangements and falls short of the full clone set. An unresolved V gene accounts for under half of the shortfall where checked; the remainder is of unknown origin. The sample data list millions of clones, and under 95% of these were observed just once. 1.5% to 2% of the sample goes to the ten largest clones. CD8 naive samples were obtained by positive selection for CCR7 among CD45RO-negative cells, yielding a CD45RA+CCR7+ population from which TemRA cells were excluded. The sample consisted of naive CD8+ T cells from PBMCs. The sample's cell subset or site label, in plain terms: CD45RA+CCR7+. Receptor source: a man between 18 and 29 years old in good health. Some clones in this sample may be carry-over from other donors' samples.

The J gene is TRBJ2-1, the V gene TRBV2; TRBD1 aligns across 9 bases. Germline values: CDR1 SNHLY, CDR2 FYNNEI. V gave up 11 bases and J gave up 8 bases; unmatched junction bases: 13. The CDR3 runs 14 residues. The CDR3 DNA sequence: TGTGCCGGGGGTCCCGGGACAGGGAACCATGAGCAGTTCTTC. Its translation: CAGGPGTGNHEQFF.

The V gene is TRBV15, the J gene TRBJ1-5, with unresolved D. Germline lookup yields CDR1 LNHNV and CDR2 YYDKDF (reference sequence). The CDR3 consists of 12 residues. V was clipped by 8 bases and J by 4 bases, with 9 bases between them. The CDR3 sequence: CATSSENQPQHF. The CDR3 bases are TGTGCCACCTCCTCAGAGAATCAGCCCCAGCATTTT.

The gene calls are TRBV28 and TRBJ2-1, with 9 bases that match TRBD2. Germline V lookup: CDR1 MDHEN, CDR2 SYDVKM. With V trimmed by 2 bases and J by 8 bases, 4 bases remained unmatched. There are 14 residues in the CDR3. The CDR3 nucleotides read TGTGCCAGCAGTTTAGTGACTAGCGGCGATGAGCAGTTCTTC. It encodes CASSLVTSGDEQFF.

This sequence joins TRBV4-1 and TRBJ2-1; 14 nucleotides agree with TRBD2. The germline gives CDR1 MGHRA, CDR2 YSYEKL. The CDR3 consists of 15 residues. Trimming removed 4 bases from V and 9 bases from J; junction bases left unmatched: 5. The CDR3 sequence is CASSLGLAGASEQFF. CDR3 in DNA: TGCGCCAGCAGCCTGGGACTAGCGGGAGCCTCTGAGCAGTTCTTC.

The rearrangement links TRBV7-9 to TRBJ2-1, with 7 bases identical to TRBD2. Trimming took 4 bases from V and 8 from J; bases not matched to a gene: 11. The CDR3 is 15 amino acids. Germline lookup yields CDR1 SEHNR and CDR2 FQNEAQ (reference sequence). CDR3 sequence reads: CASSSRTRPPDEQFF. DNA for the CDR3: TGTGCCAGCAGCTCTCGGACTAGGCCGCCTGATGAGCAGTTCTTC.

The chain carries TRBV7-9 and TRBJ1-5; D call uncertain. This CDR3 spans 15 amino acids. Germline V gene sequence: CDR1 SEHNR, CDR2 FQNEAQ (reference sequence). V was cut by 1 base and J by 7 bases, with 14 bases left in between. CDR3 DNA: TGTGCCAGCAGCTTAGGAGGGCGACTGGGGCAGCCCCAGCATTTT. Translating it yields CASSLGGRLGQPQHF.

V and J are TRBV6-6 and TRBJ1-5; 8 nucleotides agree with TRBD1. The CDR3 covers 15 residues. J lost 2 bases, V lost 7 bases, and 7 bases had no gene match. Germline-derived CDR1 and CDR2 are MNHNY and SVGAGI (reference sequence). The CDR3 protein is CASNPQGAGNQPQHF. The DNA for the CDR3 is TGTGCCAGCAACCCTCAGGGGGCCGGCAATCAGCCCCAGCATTTT.

CDR3 coding DNA: TGTGCCATCAGTGAGCGGGCCGGGGTCGAGCAGTACTTC. It yields the protein CAISERAGVEQYF. The V gene is TRBV10-3, the J gene TRBJ2-7; maybe TRBD2 (5 bases). The germline V and J ends were trimmed by 2 bases and 6 bases, with 11 bases remaining between them. CDR3 length equals 13 residues. CDR1 is ENHRY, CDR2 SYGVKD, per germline.

The chain couples TRBV9 to TRBJ1-2, with no clear D. With 0 bases removed from V and 0 bases from J, the gap between germline ends came to 6 bases. The CDR3 sequence is 14 residues long. CDR1 is SGDLS and CDR2 is YYNGEE in the germline V gene. DNA for the CDR3: TGTGCCAGCAGCGTAGGTACTCCTAACTATGGCTACACCTTC. Its translation is CASSVGTPNYGYTF.

The chain recombines TRBV4-1 with TRBJ2-7; 9 bases are shared with TRBD1. The CDR3 has 16 residues. Germline lookup yields CDR1 MGHRA and CDR2 YSYEKL. V dropped 3 bases and J dropped 1; count of bases not matched to a gene: 7. The CDR3 DNA is TGCGCCAGCAGCCATCCCACAGGGGGCTCTTCCTACGAGCAGTACTTC. Residues: CASSHPTGGSSYEQYF.

The V and J genes are TRBV7-3 and TRBJ2-1; D uncertain. V was shortened by 0 bases and J by 7 bases, with 16 bases between the two germline ends. Germline V gene sequence: CDR1 SGHTA, CDR2 FQGTGA. CDR3 length: 16 amino acids. CDR3 DNA sequence: TGTGCCAGCAGCTTAACGCCGATCGGGTCGATGAATGAGCAGTTCTTC. It translates to CASSLTPIGSMNEQFF. Full variable domain (outside the CDR3, taken from reference TRBV7-3 and TRBJ2-1): GAGVSQTPSNKVTEKGKYVELRCDPISGHTALYWYRQSLGQGPEFLIYFQGTGAADDSGLPNDRFFAVRPEGSVSTLKIQRTERGDSAVYLCASSLTPIGSMNEQFFGPGTRLTVL.

V is TRBV11-2 and J is TRBJ2-1; 8 bases map to TRBD2. The CDR3 contains 16 residues. Germline V gene sequence: CDR1 SGHAT, CDR2 FQNNGV. J lost 9 bases, V lost 5 bases, and 15 bases had no gene match. CDR3 protein: CASSPRRPSGRAEQFF. In DNA, the CDR3 is TGTGCCAGCAGCCCCCGGAGGCCTAGCGGGCGGGCTGAGCAGTTCTTC.

The chain links TRBV28 to TRBJ2-2; D is perhaps TRBD2 (6 bases). Trimming removed 2 bases at V and 6 bases at J, with 13 bases between. From germline, CDR1 is MDHEN and CDR2 SYDVKM. This CDR3 is 15 amino acids long. The CDR3 bases are TGTGCCAGCAGTTTAAGGGCGGGATCCTCCGGGGAGCTGTTTTTT. Translating gives CASSLRAGSSGELFF.

For this clone: The germline gene is not matched at one end of the junction; a read error may be the cause. The same CDR3 arises from other DNA sequences in this sample as well. The chain joins TRBV5-1 to TRBJ2-7, with 9 bases identical to TRBD1. In germline, CDR1 is SGHRS, CDR2 YFSETQ. CDR3 length equals 16 residues. The CDR3 here is CASSLSTGTGWDEQYF. CDR3 nucleotides: TGTGCCAGCAGCTTGAGTACCGGGACAGGGTGGGACGAGCAGTACTTC.

The V call is TRBV7-2, the J call TRBJ2-5; D call uncertain. Germline values: CDR1 SGHTA, CDR2 FQGNSA. The CDR3 contains 15 residues. V gave up 5 bases and J gave up 0 bases, with 13 bases separating them. The CDR3 spells CASSPKVGYQETQYF. In DNA form, the CDR3 reads TGTGCCAGCAGCCCAAAGGTGGGATACCAAGAGACCCAGTACTTC.

J is TRBJ2-7 and V is TRBV5-1, with 7 bases that match TRBD1. The CDR3 length is 13 residues. The J segment lost 3 bases and the V segment lost 4 bases, leaving 4 bases of the junction unmatched. Germline V gives CDR1 SGHRS, CDR2 YFSETQ. DNA of the CDR3: TGCGCCAGCAGCCCGCCAGGGGGCTACGAGCAGTACTTC. Its protein is CASSPPGGYEQYF.

The chain uses TRBV6-1 and TRBJ2-7; D is undetermined. Germline V gives CDR1 MNHNS, CDR2 SASEGT. Trimming pared 3 bases from V and 0 bases from J, leaving 12 bases between. The CDR3 is 15 amino acids. The CDR3: CASSDLFDRSYEQYF. The CDR3 DNA follows: TGTGCCAGCAGTGATTTGTTCGACCGCTCCTACGAGCAGTACTTC.

The chain has TRBV5-4 and TRBJ1-2; 10 bases match TRBD1. Trimming removed 4 bases from V and 1 base from J; junction bases left unmatched: 4. The CDR3 contains 15 residues. CDR1 is SGHNT and CDR2 is YYREEE in the germline V gene (reference sequence). CDR3 sequence reads: CASSTGTGVNYGYTF. The CDR3 DNA is TGTGCCAGCAGCACCGGGACAGGGGTTAACTATGGCTACACCTTC.